The source of this T cell receptor (beta chain) is a study of blood T cell repertoires in COVID-19. This CDR3 spans 18 amino acids. Germline lookup yields CDR1 LGHNA and CDR2 YNFKEQ. The V end was cut by 1 base, the J end by 4 bases, with 19 bases between. This clone was seen once. TCRdb keeps only in-frame clones here, not all; method: immunoSEQ multiplex PCR. The repertoire holds roughly 17,000 clones, roughly 90% seen once, with 4.5% to 5.5% in the top ten. The receptor was isolated from a human donor in a cohort sampled during active COVID-19. The rearrangement uses TRBV4-2 and TRBJ1-4, with D possibly matching TRBD1 (5 bases). Input material: peripheral blood. This CDR3 is CASSQVPLMGQVNEKLFF. CDR3 nucleotide sequence: TGTGCCAGCAGCCAAGTCCCACTTATGGGGCAGGTTAATGAAAAACTGTTTTTT.